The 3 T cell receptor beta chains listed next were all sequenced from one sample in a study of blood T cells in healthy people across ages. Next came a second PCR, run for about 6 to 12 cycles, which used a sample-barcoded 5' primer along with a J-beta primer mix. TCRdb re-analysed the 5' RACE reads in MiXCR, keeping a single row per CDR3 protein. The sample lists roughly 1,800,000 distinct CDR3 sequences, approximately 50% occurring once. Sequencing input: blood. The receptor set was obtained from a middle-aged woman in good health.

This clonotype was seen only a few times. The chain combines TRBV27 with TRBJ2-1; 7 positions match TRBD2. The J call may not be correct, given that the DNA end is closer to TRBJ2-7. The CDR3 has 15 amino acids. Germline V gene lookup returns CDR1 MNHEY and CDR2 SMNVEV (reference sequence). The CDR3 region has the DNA TGTGCCAGCAGTCCCCTGGGGGGGGACTACAATGAGCAGTACTTC. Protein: CASSPLGGDYNEQYF.

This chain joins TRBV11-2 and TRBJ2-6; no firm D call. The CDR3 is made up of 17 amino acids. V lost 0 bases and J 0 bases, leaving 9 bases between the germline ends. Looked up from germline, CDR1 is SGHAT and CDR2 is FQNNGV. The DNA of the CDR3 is TGTGCCAGCAGCTTAGATGGCAGGATCTCTGGGGCCAACGTCCTGACTTTC. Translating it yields CASSLDGRISGANVLTF.

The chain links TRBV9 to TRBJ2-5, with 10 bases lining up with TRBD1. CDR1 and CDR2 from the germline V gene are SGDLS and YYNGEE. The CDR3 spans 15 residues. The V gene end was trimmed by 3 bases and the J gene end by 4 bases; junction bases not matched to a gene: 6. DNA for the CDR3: TGTGCCAGCAGCGGACAGGGGGCCGGCCTAGAGACCCAGTACTTC. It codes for CASSGQGAGLETQYF. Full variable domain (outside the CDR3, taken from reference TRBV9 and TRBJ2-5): DSGVTQTPKHLITATGQRVTLRCSPRSGDLSVYWYQQSLDQGLQFLIQYYNGEERAKGNILERFSAQQFPDLHSELNLSSLELGDSALYFCASSGQGAGLETQYFGPGTRLLVL.